This passage covers 19 T cell receptor beta chains from one sample sequenced in a study of blood T cell repertoires in COVID-19. Assay used: immunoSEQ multiplex PCR; TCRdb lists only in-frame clones, some missing. The sample yields around 350,000 clones, about 88% seen once. The sequenced sample consisted of peripheral blood. The source is a human donor in a cohort sampled during active COVID-19.

The CDR3 reads CASSETSGDTQYF. In nucleotides, the CDR3 is TGTGCCAGCAGCGAGACTAGTGGAGATACGCAGTATTTT. V and J are TRBV11-2 and TRBJ2-3, with a weak D call TRBD2 (6 bases). The CDR3 covers 13 residues. CDR1 and CDR2 from the germline V gene are SGHAT and FQNNGV. V was cut by 5 bases and J by 5 bases, with 11 bases left in between. Using reference TRBV11-2 and TRBJ2-3 for the parts outside the CDR3, the full variable domain is EAGVAQSPRYKIIEKRQSVAFWCNPISGHATLYWYQQILGQGPKLLIQFQNNGVVDDSQLPKDRFSAERLKGVDSTLKIQPAKLEDSAVYLCASSETSGDTQYFGPGTRLTVL.

The V gene is TRBV9, the J gene TRBJ2-1, with 10 positions matching TRBD2. The CDR3 extends over 13 amino acids. Germline values: CDR1 SGDLS, CDR2 YYNGEE. J lost 14 bases, V lost 3 bases, and 8 bases had no gene match. The chain's CDR3 is CASSGSLAGDKFF. CDR3 DNA: TGTGCCAGCAGCGGATCTCTAGCGGGAGATAAGTTCTTC.

This chain connects TRBV6-5 to TRBJ2-7; D remains unclear. V was trimmed by 7 bases and J by 0 bases, leaving 16 bases between them. Germline values: CDR1 MNHEY, CDR2 SVGAGI. This CDR3 has 15 residues. The CDR3 coding sequence is TGTGCCAGCACTTTTCGCCTAGAAAGCTCCTACGAGCAGTACTTC. This sequence encodes CASTFRLESSYEQYF.

This clone was found once. The chain recombines TRBV3-1 (or the pseudogene TRBV3-2) with TRBJ2-3; D is unclear. The CDR3 runs to 17 residues. With 0 bases removed from V and 0 bases from J, the gap between germline ends came to 13 bases. CDR1 is LGHDT, CDR2 YNNKEL, per germline (reference sequence). The CDR3 sequence is CASSQDRHTVSTDTQYF. In nucleotides, the CDR3 is TGTGCCAGCAGCCAAGATAGACACACTGTGAGCACAGATACGCAGTATTTT.

This clone has a single count. The chain recombines TRBV7-9 with TRBJ1-6; TRBD1 matches 8 bases. CDR3 size: 15 residues. J was trimmed by 9 bases and V by 8 bases; bases with no gene match: 12. Germline V gives CDR1 SEHNR, CDR2 FQNEAQ (reference sequence). CDR3 DNA: TGTGCCAGCGGACAGGGTTCGACCTTTAGTTCACCCCTCCACTTT. It yields the protein CASGQGSTFSSPLHF.

For the CDR3, the DNA is TGTGCCAGCAGCCAAGATCGCGCGGTTGTCGAGCAGTACTTC. Encoded protein: CASSQDRAVVEQYF. This chain links TRBV3-1 (or the pseudogene TRBV3-2) with TRBJ2-7; unclear D gene. There are 14 residues in the CDR3. Per the germline V gene, CDR1 is LGHDT and CDR2 is YNNKEL (reference sequence). Trimming removed 0 bases from V and 6 bases from J, with 12 bases in between.

In its sample, this clone was seen a few times. The chain carries TRBV5-4 and TRBJ1-4; 10 nucleotides match TRBD1. Trimming at V came to 2 bases and at J to 7 bases, leaving 14 bases not matched to a gene. This CDR3 has 18 residues. Germline V gene data show CDR1 as SGHNT and CDR2 as YYREEE (reference sequence). The CDR3 loop reads CASSFLLSDRGHGEKLFF. CDR3 coding DNA: TGTGCCAGCAGCTTCTTATTATCCGACAGGGGGCATGGTGAAAAACTGTTTTTT.

V is TRBV28 and J is TRBJ2-3; possible D gene TRBD2, 6 bases. The CDR3 is 16 amino acids. Germline assignment: CDR1 MDHEN and CDR2 SYDVKM. Trimming took off 4 bases at V and 2 bases at J, with 16 bases between the two ends. The CDR3 nucleotides are TGTGCCAGCAGTTCCGCCGTTAGCGGATTCACAGATACGCAGTATTTT. This codes for CASSSAVSGFTDTQYF. The full variable domain, with the rest looked up from reference TRBV28 and TRBJ2-3, is DVKVTQSSRYLVKRTGEKVFLECVQDMDHENMFWYRQDPGLGLRLIYFSYDVKMKEKGDIPEGYSVSREKKERFSLILESASTNQTSMYLCASSSAVSGFTDTQYFGPGTRLTVL.

J is TRBJ1-2 and V is TRBV7-2, with D unclear. From germline, CDR1 is SGHTA and CDR2 FQGNSA. V was clipped by 5 bases and J by 14 bases, with 24 bases between them. This CDR3 contains 14 residues. The CDR3 sequence: CASSLRRGGRSPTF. DNA for the CDR3: TGTGCCAGCAGCCTTAGGAGAGGAGGCCGGAGCCCGACCTTC.

V gene TRBV6-5 combines with J gene TRBJ2-3; maybe TRBD2 (6 bases). CDR3 size: 15 residues. The V and J ends lost 2 bases and 3 bases respectively, with 12 bases between them. Germline V gene sequence: CDR1 MNHEY, CDR2 SVGAGI. CDR3 sequence: CASSYVGGNTDTQYF. CDR3 nucleotides: TGTGCCAGCAGTTACGTTGGGGGGAATACAGATACGCAGTATTTT.

V gene TRBV24-1 combines with J gene TRBJ2-2; 8 bases are shared with TRBD2. J lost 3 bases, V lost 2 bases, and 7 bases had no gene match. CDR1 KGHDR and CDR2 SFDVKD come from the germline V gene. The CDR3 is made up of 17 amino acids. The CDR3 sequence: CATSDSSGGGYTGELFF. DNA of the CDR3: TGTGCCACCAGTGATTCATCCGGGGGGGGGTACACCGGGGAGCTGTTTTTT.

The V gene is TRBV18, the J gene TRBJ2-7; no definite D call. The germline V and J ends were trimmed by 2 bases and 5 bases, with 7 bases remaining between them. There are 12 residues in the CDR3. Germline lookup yields CDR1 KGHSH and CDR2 LQKENI. In DNA form, the CDR3 reads TGTGCCAGCTCACCAATGCAGGACGAGCAGTACTTC. Amino acid sequence: CASSPMQDEQYF.

The chain combines TRBV4-2 with TRBJ2-7; TRBD2 matches 11 bases. CDR1 and CDR2 (germline): LGHNA, YNFKEQ. Losses at the gene ends were 1 base for V and 3 bases for J; bases not matched to a gene: 2. The CDR3 extends over 15 amino acids. In DNA, the CDR3 is TGTGCCAGCAGCCAAGTCGGGACTAGCGGCTACGAGCAGTACTTC. Protein product: CASSQVGTSGYEQYF.

A few counts support this clone. The CDR3 region is CASSALLGSSYEQYF. CDR3 bases: TGTGCCAGCAGTGCCCTCCTAGGGAGCTCCTACGAGCAGTACTTC. The rearrangement uses TRBV2 and TRBJ2-7; D might be TRBD2 (5 bases). Germline-derived CDR1 and CDR2 are SNHLY and FYNNEI. Trimming pared 4 bases from V and 0 bases from J, leaving 13 bases between. This CDR3 has 15 amino acids.

This chain's CDR3 is CAISEARRNTEAFF. Here the CDR3 DNA reads TGTGCCATCAGTGAGGCCCGGAGAAACACTGAAGCTTTCTTT. This chain uses TRBV10-3 with TRBJ1-1; D is ambiguous. Germline V gene data show CDR1 as ENHRY and CDR2 as SYGVKD. Trimming left V 2 bases short and J 2 bases short, with 9 bases between. CDR3 length equals 14 residues.

The J gene is TRBJ1-6, the V gene TRBV5-1, with D maybe TRBD1 (6 bases). The CDR3 runs to 15 residues. Germline CDR1 SGHRS, CDR2 YFSETQ. Trimming took 0 bases from V and 8 from J, leaving 12 bases between them. CDR3 protein: CASSLDQGGYSPLHF. The CDR3, as DNA: TGCGCCAGCAGCTTGGATCAAGGGGGTTATTCACCCCTCCACTTT.

The chain combines TRBV6-2 or TRBV6-3 with TRBJ2-3; D call uncertain. Germline CDR1 MNHEY, CDR2 SVGEGT. The CDR3 covers 15 residues. The ends were cut back, 0 bases at V and 6 bases at J, with 13 bases in the middle. In DNA, the CDR3 is TGTGCCAGCAGTTACTCGGCGCGGAGTCCTGATACGCAGTATTTT. Its protein is CASSYSARSPDTQYF.

The V and J genes are TRBV25-1 and TRBJ2-5; 7 bases align to TRBD2. Trimming at V came to 5 bases and at J to 5 bases, leaving 8 bases not matched to a gene. Germline V lookup: CDR1 MGHDK, CDR2 SYGVNS. CDR3 length: 14 residues. The CDR3 DNA reads TGTGCCAGCAGTACGGTGGGGGGGAGGGAGACCCAGTACTTC. Its translation is CASSTVGGRETQYF.

The V gene is TRBV19, the J gene TRBJ2-1, with TRBD1 identical over 8 bases. Trimming removed 5 bases from V and 0 bases from J; junction bases left unmatched: 9. Germline lookup yields CDR1 LNHDA and CDR2 SQIVND (reference sequence). The CDR3 sequence is 17 residues long. CDR3 sequence (DNA): TGTGCCAGTAGTCCACCGGGACAGGCTAGCTCCTACAATGAGCAGTTCTTC. It encodes CASSPPGQASSYNEQFF.